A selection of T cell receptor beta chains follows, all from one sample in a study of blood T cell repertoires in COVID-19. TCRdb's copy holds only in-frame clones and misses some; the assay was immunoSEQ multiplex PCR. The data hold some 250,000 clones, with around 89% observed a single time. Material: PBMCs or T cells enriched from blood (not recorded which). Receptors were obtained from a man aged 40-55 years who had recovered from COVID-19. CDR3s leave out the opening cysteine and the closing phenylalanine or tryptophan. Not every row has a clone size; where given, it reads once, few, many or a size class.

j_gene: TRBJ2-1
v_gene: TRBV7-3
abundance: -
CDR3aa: ASSLWGPNEQF

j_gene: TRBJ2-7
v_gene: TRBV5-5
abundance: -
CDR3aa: ASTDSVGLAGDYEQY

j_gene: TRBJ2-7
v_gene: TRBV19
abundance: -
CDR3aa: ASSNTRDSHEQY

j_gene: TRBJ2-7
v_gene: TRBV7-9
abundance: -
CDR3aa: ASSLVRGMDSYEQY

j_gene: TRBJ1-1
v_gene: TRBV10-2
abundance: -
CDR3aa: ASSEVIGGTEAF

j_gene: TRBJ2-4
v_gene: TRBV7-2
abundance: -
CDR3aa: ASSLLGGTSGRAKNIQY

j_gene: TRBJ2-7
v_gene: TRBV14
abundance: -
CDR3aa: ASSQVTSGRPYEQY

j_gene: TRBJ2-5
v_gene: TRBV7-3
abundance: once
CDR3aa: ASSPMGGLYQETQY

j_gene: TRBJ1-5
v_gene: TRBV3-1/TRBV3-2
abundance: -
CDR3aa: ASSPTSDSSNQPQH

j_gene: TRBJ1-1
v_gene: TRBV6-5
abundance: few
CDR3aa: ASSYALANTEAF

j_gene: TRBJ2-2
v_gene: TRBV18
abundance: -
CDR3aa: ASSHRAGENTGELF

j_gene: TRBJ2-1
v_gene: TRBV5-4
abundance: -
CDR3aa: ASSSWADYNEQF

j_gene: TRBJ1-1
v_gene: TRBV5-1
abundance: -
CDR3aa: ASSPWDKGGNTEAF

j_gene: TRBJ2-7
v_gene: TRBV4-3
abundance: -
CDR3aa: ASSQKPNSYEQY

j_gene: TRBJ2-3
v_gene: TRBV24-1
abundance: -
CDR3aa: ATSDLRGQGGDTQY

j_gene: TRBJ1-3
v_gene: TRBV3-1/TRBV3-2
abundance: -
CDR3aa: ASSQDVRGAGGNTIY

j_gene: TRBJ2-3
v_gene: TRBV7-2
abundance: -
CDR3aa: ASSLSAGADTQY

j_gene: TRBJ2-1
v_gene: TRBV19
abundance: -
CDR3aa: ASSRDSQWDEQF

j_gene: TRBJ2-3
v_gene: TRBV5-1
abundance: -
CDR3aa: ASSFPSLGSAASKIDTPDTQY

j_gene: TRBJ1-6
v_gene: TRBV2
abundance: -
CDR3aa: ASSARRQGAYSPLH

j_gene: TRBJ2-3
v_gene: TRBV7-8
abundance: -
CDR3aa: ASSATQRGPDTQY

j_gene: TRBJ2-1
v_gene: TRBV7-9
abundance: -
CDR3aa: ASSPQTGDNEQF

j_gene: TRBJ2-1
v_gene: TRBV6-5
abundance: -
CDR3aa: ASKLAGPNEQF

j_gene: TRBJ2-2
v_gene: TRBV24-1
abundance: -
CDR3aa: ATSDARQGSGELF

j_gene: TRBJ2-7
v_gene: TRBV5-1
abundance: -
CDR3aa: ASNRLGTATYEQY

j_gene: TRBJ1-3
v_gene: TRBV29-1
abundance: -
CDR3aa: SVFVVEGTDGNTIY

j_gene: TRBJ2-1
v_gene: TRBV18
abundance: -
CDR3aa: ASRLSPYNEQF

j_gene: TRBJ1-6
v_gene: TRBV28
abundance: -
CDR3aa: ASRRGGDRDSPLH

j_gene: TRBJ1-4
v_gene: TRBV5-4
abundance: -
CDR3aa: ASSLYRTGDREKLF

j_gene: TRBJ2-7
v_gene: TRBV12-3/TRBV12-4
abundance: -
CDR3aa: ASSLYPAYEQY

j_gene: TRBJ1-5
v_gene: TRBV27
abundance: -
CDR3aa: ASSTGVLGNQPQH

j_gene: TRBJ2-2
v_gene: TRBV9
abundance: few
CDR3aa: ASSLSTGFGELF

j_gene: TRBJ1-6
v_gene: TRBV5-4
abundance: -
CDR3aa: ASSFGFGSSYNSPLH

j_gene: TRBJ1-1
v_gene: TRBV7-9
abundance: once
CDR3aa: ASSLRGSDTEAF